A selection of T cell receptor beta chains follows, all from one sample in a study of prognosis after radiotherapy for stage I lung cancer. TCRdb passed the multiplex PCR reads through MiXCR, listing each CDR3 protein once. Found here are 23,000 or so distinct CDR3 sequences, under 40% of them singletons; the top ten hold 55% to 65%. The sequences come from PBMCs, collected before or after stereotactic body radiation therapy (not recorded which). Every receptor here comes from a donor aged 50 or older with non-small cell lung cancer. Both conserved end residues are part of each CDR3. The D gene is left open where the match is weak. For some rows the clone size is stated as once, few or many, or as a class when expanded; others skip it.

D gene,clone size,J gene,V gene,CDR3 protein,CDR3 DNA
.,many,TRBJ1-2,TRBV20-1,CSAATHNYGYTF,TGCAGTGCAGCGACGCATAACTATGGCTACACCTTC
TRBD2,.,TRBJ2-3,TRBV2,CASSLSGITQYF,TGTGCCAGCAGCCTTAGCGGGATAACGCAGTATTTT
TRBD1,.,TRBJ1-1,TRBV2,CASSSDRVGGEAFF,TGTGCCAGCAGTAGTGACAGGGTTGGAGGTGAAGCTTTCTTT
.,many,TRBJ1-4,TRBV30,CAWSRPDNEKLFF,TGTGCCTGGAGTCGGCCGGATAATGAAAAACTGTTTTTT
TRBD2,many,TRBJ2-3,TRBV20-1,CSVRAGGTSSSSTDTQYF,TGCAGTGTTAGGGCGGGAGGTACATCATCCTCTAGCACAGATACGCAGTATTTT
.,many,TRBJ1-5,TRBV6-1,CASSEVGGPQHF,TGTGCCAGCAGTGAAGTCGGGGGGCCCCAGCATTTT
TRBD2,.,TRBJ2-7,TRBV28,CASSRTSGKTYEQYF,TGTGCCAGCAGCCGGACTAGCGGGAAGACCTACGAGCAGTACTTC
TRBD2,.,TRBJ2-1,TRBV24-1,CATSDSASGSKSEQFF,TGTGCCACCAGTGACTCTGCTAGCGGGAGCAAGAGTGAGCAGTTCTTC
TRBD1,.,TRBJ1-5,TRBV7-2,CASGLAQGDGQPQHF,TGTGCCAGCGGCTTAGCACAGGGGGACGGGCAGCCCCAGCATTTT
TRBD2,.,TRBJ2-3,TRBV6-1,CASSERPSGQITDTQYF,TGTGCCAGCAGTGAAAGGCCTAGCGGACAAATCACAGATACGCAGTATTTT
.,many,TRBJ2-2,TRBV11-2,CASKRNTGTGELFF,TGTGCCAGCAAAAGGAACACCGGCACCGGGGAGCTGTTTTTT
.,.,TRBJ1-2,TRBV6-1,CASSETGFGTGYTF,TGTGCCAGCAGCGAAACAGGTTTTGGGACTGGCTACACCTTC
.,many,TRBJ2-5,TRBV12-5,CASALPSGGGGTQYF,TGTGCTAGTGCCCTGCCCTCAGGGGGCGGGGGGACCCAGTACTTC
TRBD2,many,TRBJ2-2,TRBV24-1,CATGASGRANNGELFF,TGTGCCACCGGGGCTAGCGGGAGGGCCAACAACGGGGAGCTGTTTTTT
.,few,TRBJ2-5,TRBV29-1,CSVDRDQETQYF,TGCAGCGTTGACAGGGATCAAGAGACCCAGTACTTC
TRBD1,many,TRBJ1-4,TRBV18,CASSPGQGVAKLFF,TGTGCCAGCTCACCAGGCCAGGGGGTGGCAAAACTGTTTTTT
.,.,TRBJ2-7,TRBV28,CASSRTGMKAYEQYF,TGTGCCAGCAGTCGAACAGGGATGAAGGCCTACGAGCAGTACTTC
.,many,TRBJ2-1,TRBV9,CASSDPGASYNEQFF,TGTGCCAGCAGCGACCCGGGAGCCTCCTACAATGAGCAGTTCTTC
TRBD1,once,TRBJ2-7,TRBV20-1,CSARAPGGADSYEQYF,TGCAGTGCTAGAGCCCCAGGGGGAGCGGACTCCTACGAGCAGTACTTC
.,.,TRBJ2-5,TRBV18,CASSDSSETQYF,TGTGCCAGCTCTGACAGTTCCGAGACCCAGTACTTC
.,many,TRBJ2-1,TRBV2,CASSSRSGRSSYNEQFF,TGTGCCAGCAGTTCCCGGAGCGGGCGGAGCTCCTACAATGAGCAGTTCTTC
TRBD1,many,TRBJ1-1,TRBV5-5,CATSRDRDTEAFF,TGTGCCACCTCGAGGGACAGGGACACTGAAGCTTTCTTT
.,.,TRBJ1-1,TRBV6-6,CASSYSFGPTETEAFF,TGTGCCAGCAGTTACTCGTTCGGACCCACGGAGACTGAAGCTTTCTTT
.,.,TRBJ1-1,TRBV24-1,CATSDPQSGDTEAFF,TGTGCCACCAGTGATCCCCAGTCAGGGGACACTGAAGCTTTCTTT
TRBD1,many,TRBJ2-1,TRBV11-3,CASSPTGQGNVVNEQFF,TGTGCCAGCAGCCCCACTGGACAGGGGAACGTGGTCAATGAGCAGTTCTTC
TRBD2,many,TRBJ2-1,TRBV6-1,CASTRTALAGGNNEQFF,TGTGCCAGCACTCGTACGGCTCTAGCGGGAGGGAATAATGAGCAGTTCTTC
TRBD2,.,TRBJ2-3,TRBV7-6,CASSLGAEASGGTDTQYF,TGTGCCAGCAGCTTAGGTGCGGAGGCTAGCGGGGGAACAGATACGCAGTATTTT
.,many,TRBJ2-1,TRBV20-1,CSAPAILAVSYNEQFF,TGCAGTGCTCCCGCCATTTTAGCGGTCTCCTACAATGAGCAGTTCTTC
.,.,TRBJ1-1,TRBV12-3/TRBV12-4,CASRTGGETEAFF,TGTGCCAGCAGGACGGGAGGGGAGACTGAAGCTTTCTTT
TRBD1,.,TRBJ2-1,TRBV11-3,CASSSGQGTYNEQFF,TGTGCCAGCAGCTCGGGACAGGGAACCTACAATGAGCAGTTCTTC
.,.,TRBJ1-5,TRBV27,CASSLRRTEQPQHF,TGTGCCAGCAGTTTAAGACGGACAGAGCAGCCCCAGCATTTT
.,many,TRBJ2-7,TRBV7-9,CASSIDLPYEQYF,TGTGCCAGCAGCATCGACCTCCCCTACGAGCAGTACTTC
TRBD1,once,TRBJ1-3,TRBV7-9,CASSLGSGTGVIGNTIYF,TGTGCCAGCAGCTTAGGCTCCGGGACAGGGGTAATAGGAAACACCATATACTTT
.,.,TRBJ2-1,TRBV12-3/TRBV12-4,CASTLVSYNEQFF,TGTGCCAGCACCCTTGTCTCCTACAATGAGCAGTTCTTC
TRBD1,many,TRBJ1-2,TRBV20-1,CSAMGQGAHGYTF,TGCAGTGCTATGGGACAGGGGGCGCACGGCTACACCTTC
TRBD1,many,TRBJ1-1,TRBV2,CASRIQGANTEAFF,TGTGCCAGCAGGATACAGGGGGCGAACACTGAAGCTTTCTTT
.,many,TRBJ2-7,TRBV3-1,CASSRSTVTFYEQYF,TGTGCCAGCAGCCGGTCGACTGTAACCTTCTACGAGCAGTACTTC
.,few,TRBJ2-2,TRBV15,CATSHNSGELFF,TGTGCCACCAGCCACAACAGCGGGGAGCTGTTTTTT